Listed below are T cell receptor beta chains from one sample, sequenced in a study of cytomegalovirus exposure and HLA in healthy donors. Assay: immunoSEQ multiplex PCR; the TCRdb copy retains only in-frame clones and omits some. The sample includes more than 85,000 clones, nearly 15% seen only once; the top ten take roughly 0.89%. The sample comprised PBMCs. These receptors all come from a female donor in good health and CMV-seronegative. CDR3s include the opening cysteine and the closing phenylalanine or tryptophan. D genes are given only for firm matches. Clone size appears in some rows only: once, few, many, or a class for an expanded clone.

V gene: TRBV4-2
D gene: TRBD2
clone size: NA
J gene: TRBJ2-7
CDR3 protein: CASSQAHGTSGLYEQYF
CDR3 DNA: TGTGCCAGCAGCCAAGCCCACGGGACTAGCGGGCTCTACGAGCAGTACTTC

V gene: TRBV11-3
D gene: NA
clone size: few
J gene: TRBJ2-2
CDR3 protein: CASSLSRGTGELFF
CDR3 DNA: TGTGCCAGCAGCTTATCGCGGGGCACCGGGGAGCTGTTTTTT

V gene: TRBV28
D gene: TRBD1
clone size: few
J gene: TRBJ1-2
CDR3 protein: CASSLLLRGGQGALGYGYTF
CDR3 DNA: TGTGCCAGCAGTTTGTTACTCCGCGGCGGACAGGGGGCACTTGGCTATGGCTACACCTTC

V gene: TRBV13
D gene: TRBD2
clone size: NA
J gene: TRBJ2-3
CDR3 protein: CASSSGLAGGPSGTDTQYF
CDR3 DNA: TGTGCCAGCAGCTCGGGGCTAGCGGGAGGGCCCTCGGGCACAGATACGCAGTATTTT

V gene: TRBV4-3
D gene: TRBD2
clone size: few
J gene: TRBJ2-7
CDR3 protein: CASSQAQSGRYYEQYF
CDR3 DNA: TGCGCCAGCAGCCAGGCCCAAAGCGGGAGATACTACGAGCAGTACTTC

V gene: TRBV10-3
D gene: TRBD2
clone size: few
J gene: TRBJ2-1
CDR3 protein: CASYNPGTSAYNEQFF
CDR3 DNA: TGTGCCAGCTACAACCCCGGGACTAGCGCCTACAATGAGCAGTTCTTC

V gene: TRBV5-4
D gene: NA
clone size: NA
J gene: TRBJ2-5
CDR3 protein: CASSLSQGQQAETQYF
CDR3 DNA: TGTGCCAGCAGCTTGTCTCAGGGGCAGCAGGCGGAGACCCAGTACTTC

V gene: TRBV9
D gene: NA
clone size: NA
J gene: TRBJ1-1
CDR3 protein: CASSVEGVRNTEAFF
CDR3 DNA: TGTGCCAGCAGCGTAGAGGGGGTGAGAAACACTGAAGCTTTCTTT

V gene: TRBV7-2
D gene: TRBD2
clone size: few
J gene: TRBJ2-1
CDR3 protein: CASSSAGSSYNEQFF
CDR3 DNA: TGTGCCAGCAGCTCAGCGGGGAGCTCCTACAATGAGCAGTTCTTC

V gene: TRBV11-2
D gene: NA
clone size: NA
J gene: TRBJ1-5
CDR3 protein: CASSLVSGVQPQHF
CDR3 DNA: TGTGCCAGCAGCTTAGTGTCAGGGGTTCAGCCCCAGCATTTT

V gene: TRBV29-1
D gene: TRBD2
clone size: few
J gene: TRBJ2-7
CDR3 protein: CSVAGGSSYEQYF
CDR3 DNA: TGCAGCGTTGCGGGCGGGAGCTCCTACGAGCAGTACTTC

V gene: TRBV7-9
D gene: NA
clone size: few
J gene: TRBJ1-1
CDR3 protein: CASSAGGTTRNTEAFF
CDR3 DNA: TGTGCCAGCAGCGCAGGTGGGACAACAAGGAACACTGAAGCTTTCTTT

V gene: TRBV6-4
D gene: TRBD1
clone size: NA
J gene: TRBJ1-4
CDR3 protein: CASRKEGAINEKLFF
CDR3 DNA: TGTGCCAGCAGAAAAGAGGGGGCGATTAATGAAAAACTGTTTTTT

V gene: TRBV28
D gene: NA
clone size: NA
J gene: TRBJ1-5
CDR3 protein: CASTIGVIQPQHF
CDR3 DNA: TGTGCCAGCACCATAGGGGTCATCCAGCCCCAGCATTTT

V gene: TRBV12-2
D gene: NA
clone size: few
J gene: TRBJ1-1
CDR3 protein: CASRLAWDRTEAFF
CDR3 DNA: TGTGCAAGTCGCTTAGCGTGGGACAGGACTGAAGCTTTCTTT

V gene: TRBV10-3
D gene: TRBD1
clone size: few
J gene: TRBJ1-5
CDR3 protein: CAISQGDQPQHF
CDR3 DNA: TGTGCCATCTCCCAGGGGGATCAGCCCCAGCATTTT

V gene: TRBV29-1
D gene: TRBD2
clone size: NA
J gene: TRBJ2-1
CDR3 protein: CSADGLAGEALHSYNEQFF
CDR3 DNA: TGCAGCGCTGATGGCTTAGCGGGAGAGGCATTACACTCCTACAATGAGCAGTTCTTC

V gene: TRBV9
D gene: NA
clone size: NA
J gene: TRBJ1-1
CDR3 protein: CASSVGPGERKNTEAFF
CDR3 DNA: TGTGCCAGCAGCGTAGGGCCAGGGGAGAGAAAGAACACTGAAGCTTTCTTT

V gene: TRBV5-6
D gene: TRBD1
clone size: few
J gene: TRBJ2-7
CDR3 protein: CASSSTRDREKF
CDR3 DNA: TGTGCCAGCAGCTCAACCCGGGACAGAGAGAAGTTC

V gene: TRBV19
D gene: TRBD1
clone size: few
J gene: TRBJ1-5
CDR3 protein: CASSMQGVDQPQHF
CDR3 DNA: TGTGCCAGTAGTATGCAGGGGGTTGATCAGCCCCAGCATTTT

V gene: TRBV30
D gene: TRBD2
clone size: NA
J gene: TRBJ2-1
CDR3 protein: CAWRGPERGNSYNEQFF
CDR3 DNA: TGTGCCTGGAGGGGCCCAGAGCGGGGAAACTCCTACAATGAGCAGTTCTTC

V gene: TRBV7-2
D gene: NA
clone size: NA
J gene: TRBJ1-2
CDR3 protein: CASSFGSSGSYGYTF
CDR3 DNA: TGTGCCAGCAGCTTCGGGAGTTCGGGGTCCTATGGCTACACCTTC

V gene: TRBV27
D gene: NA
clone size: few
J gene: TRBJ1-2
CDR3 protein: CASSLNGVHYGYTF
CDR3 DNA: TGTGCCAGCAGTTTAAACGGGGTTCACTATGGCTACACCTTC

V gene: TRBV28
D gene: NA
clone size: few
J gene: TRBJ1-5
CDR3 protein: CASSLPDRNNQPQHF
CDR3 DNA: TGTGCCAGCAGTTTACCAGACAGAAACAATCAGCCCCAGCATTTT

V gene: TRBV6-1
D gene: NA
clone size: few
J gene: TRBJ2-5
CDR3 protein: CATRSGETQYF
CDR3 DNA: TGTGCCACCCGATCAGGAGAGACCCAGTACTTC

V gene: TRBV7-2
D gene: NA
clone size: NA
J gene: TRBJ1-1
CDR3 protein: CASSSQVNTEAFF
CDR3 DNA: TGTGCCAGCAGCTCCCAGGTGAACACTGAAGCTTTCTTT

V gene: TRBV19
D gene: TRBD2
clone size: NA
J gene: TRBJ2-7
CDR3 protein: CASSGTSGSYEQYF
CDR3 DNA: TGTGCCAGTAGTGGGACTAGCGGTAGCTACGAGCAGTACTTC